The clone carrying this T cell receptor (beta chain) was detected only once. Its antigen is still unknown. All the people who gave samples were healthy bone marrow donors. These data originate in a study of cytomegalovirus exposure and HLA in healthy donors. Study in general: Unique TCRs from HLA-typed donors, around 93 million of them, were held in an early data release.

PCR employed 60 Vbeta and 13 Jbeta primers. TCRdb's table, derived via immunoSEQ multiplex PCR, lists solely in-frame clones and lacks some. The repertoire includes tens of thousands of clones, roughly 75% of them detected once, and less than 5% sits in the top ten. The ends lost 6 bases at V and 8 bases at J; junction bases unmatched: 6. The CDR3 loop spans 13 amino acids. Germline CDR1 reads SGHNT; CDR2 reads YYREEE (reference sequence). Study observations and caveats: Later on, an analysis tied approximately 17,000 TCR beta sequences to HLA alleles at 0.05 false discovery rate. The later analysis indicated that the majority of CMV-associated TCR beta chains appeared HLA-restricted.

Source material: PBMCs. The source is a woman younger than 45 in good health and CMV-seronegative. This sequence joins TRBV5-4 and TRBJ2-1; TRBD2 aligns across 9 bases. The chain's CDR3 is CASKSSGTDEQFF. The CDR3, as DNA: TGTGCCAGCAAGTCTAGCGGGACCGATGAGCAGTTCTTC.